This T cell receptor beta chain was obtained from a study of blood T cells in healthy people across ages. The CDR3 length is 14 residues. Trimming removed 2 bases at V and 1 base at J, with 8 bases between. Germline V gene sequence: CDR1 MNHNY, CDR2 SVGAGI (reference sequence). A second about 7 to 12 cycle PCR used barcoded and J-beta primers. TCRdb reprocessed the 5' RACE reads with MiXCR, giving one entry per CDR3 protein. The table records about 380,000 distinct CDR3 sequences, more than 45% of them present only once. Sequenced: blood. V and J are TRBV6-6 and TRBJ1-1; no definite D call. The receptor was derived from a man between 60 and 75 years old in good health. CDR3 nucleotides: TGTGCCAGCAGTTACGCTCGGAGGAACACTGAAGCTTTCTTT. Protein product: CASSYARRNTEAFF.